The clone carrying this TCR beta chain was found a few times. The target antigen is unknown. The CDR3 consists of 16 residues. The J segment lost 7 bases and the V segment lost 0 bases, leaving 9 bases of the junction unmatched. Germline V gene data show CDR1 as SGHKS and CDR2 as YYEKEE (reference sequence). TCRdb recomputed calls from the PCR reads with MiXCR, one row per CDR3 protein. The sample yields some 59,000 distinct CDR3 sequences, 20% to 25% seen once. This sample was included in a study of molecular identifiers for immune sequencing clone quantification. Overall study findings and caveats: Over 98% of effector molecules, but under 1% in naive cells, were held by clones with more than 20 RNA copies.

Naive CD8 T cells were picked out by sorting for CD8+CD4-CCR7+CD45RA+. This TCR derives from a human donor in good health. Some libraries in this study had Jurkat cell RNA spiked in. The specimen sequenced was naive CD8+ T cells from blood, with Jurkat cell RNA spiked in. The subset here: FACS-sorted CD8+CD4-CCR7+CD45RA+ naive T cells. This chain uses TRBV5-5 with TRBJ2-1; 8 bases match TRBD1. In nucleotides, the CDR3 is TGTGCCAGCAGCTTGGTTCTGACAGGGGAAGGGAATGAGCAGTTCTTC. Amino acids: CASSLVLTGEGNEQFF.